These T cell receptor beta chains were read from a single sample in a study of blood T cell repertoires in COVID-19. Data came from immunoSEQ multiplex PCR; TCRdb stores just in-frame clones and leaves some out. Here the sample spans around 200,000 clones, around 88% being singletons. The specimen sequenced was PBMCs or T cells enriched from blood (not recorded which). All receptors come from a woman under 40 who had been exposed to COVID-19. Both conserved end residues are part of each CDR3. The D gene is left open where the match is weak. Size is omitted from some rows. Given values are once, few, many or a class for expanded clones.

len	v_gene	abundance	j_gene	d_gene	CDR3nt	CDR3aa
15	TRBV19	-	TRBJ2-7	TRBD2	TGTGCCAGTAGTATGCAGTGGGGGGGCTCCTACGAGCAGTACTTC	CASSMQWGGSYEQYF
13	TRBV5-1	-	TRBJ1-1	TRBD1	TGCGCCAGCAGCCTCACAGGGGGCACTGAAGCTTTCTTT	CASSLTGGTEAFF
16	TRBV7-2	-	TRBJ2-2	-	TGTGCCAGCAGCACCAGGGGCTTGCTGAACACCGGGGAGCTGTTTTTT	CASSTRGLLNTGELFF
14	TRBV6-5	-	TRBJ1-2	TRBD1	TGTGCCAGCAGCTACAGGGGGCGCTGGTATGGCTACACCTTC	CASSYRGRWYGYTF
13	TRBV10-3	-	TRBJ1-1	-	TGTGCCATCAGCGACAGAGAGAACACTGAAGCTTTCTTT	CAISDRENTEAFF
15	TRBV18	few	TRBJ2-5	TRBD2	TGTGCCAGCTCACCACGGCTAGCGGTACAAGAGACCCAGTACTTC	CASSPRLAVQETQYF
14	TRBV29-1	once	TRBJ1-2	TRBD1	TGCAGCGTATCCACCGGGACAGGTTTGAGTGGCTACACCTTC	CSVSTGTGLSGYTF
15	TRBV30	-	TRBJ1-2	TRBD1	TGTGCCTGGAGTGTCCCCGGGACAGGCAACTATGGCTACACCTTC	CAWSVPGTGNYGYTF
16	TRBV7-9	-	TRBJ1-5	-	TGTGCCAGCAGCTTAGATGGGCAGGGACACAATCAGCCCCAGCATTTT	CASSLDGQGHNQPQHF
13	TRBV19	-	TRBJ2-3	TRBD1	TGTGCCAGTAGTAGCCAACAGGGGGATACGCAGTATTTT	CASSSQQGDTQYF
15	TRBV24-1	-	TRBJ1-5	TRBD1	TGTGCCACCAGTGACCGGGGACAGGGTTATCAGCCCCAGCATTTT	CATSDRGQGYQPQHF
17	TRBV5-1	-	TRBJ2-1	TRBD1	TGCGCCAGCAGCTTTACGTACAGGGGGCAGACATACAATGAGCAGTTCTTC	CASSFTYRGQTYNEQFF
14	TRBV15	-	TRBJ1-3	-	TGTGCCACCAGCAGAGATGGAGTTGGAAACACCATATATTTT	CATSRDGVGNTIYF
16	TRBV5-6	-	TRBJ1-5	TRBD1	TGTGCCAGCAGCTTGGGATCCAGGGGGCAGAATCAGCCCCAGCATTTT	CASSLGSRGQNQPQHF
14	TRBV19	-	TRBJ1-5	-	TGTGCCAGTACGCGGGAAAGGGGCGGTCAGCCCCAGCATTTT	CASTRERGGQPQHF
12	TRBV29-1	-	TRBJ1-1	-	TGCAGCGTTGAAGGGCAGAACACTGAAGCTTTCTTT	CSVEGQNTEAFF
12	TRBV7-9	-	TRBJ1-1	-	TGTGCCAGCAGCACTTTGAACACTGAAGCTTTCTTT	CASSTLNTEAFF
15	TRBV5-1	-	TRBJ1-2	TRBD1	TGCGCCAGCAGCCTGGATGGTTCGGGACAGACACCATACACCTTC	CASSLDGSGQTPYTF
16	TRBV19	-	TRBJ1-3	-	TGTGCCAGTACCTTCACCCCAGGTAGCTCTGGAAACACCATATATTTT	CASTFTPGSSGNTIYF
16	TRBV5-1	-	TRBJ1-2	-	TGCGCCAGCAGCCCGACCGGCGTGGGGGCAAATGGTGGCTACACCTTC	CASSPTGVGANGGYTF
17	TRBV5-1	few	TRBJ1-1	TRBD1	TGCGCCAGCAGCTTGAATGGACCGGGACAGGGGGCCCATGAAGCTTTCTTT	CASSLNGPGQGAHEAFF
13	TRBV3-1/TRBV3-2	few	TRBJ1-1	-	TGTGCCAGCAGCCACGGACAGAACACTGAAGCTTTCTTT	CASSHGQNTEAFF
14	TRBV5-5	-	TRBJ1-6	TRBD1	TGTGCCAGCAGTCGCGGGACAGTCAATTCACCCCTCCACTTT	CASSRGTVNSPLHF
15	TRBV18	-	TRBJ2-7	-	TGTGCCAGCTCAAATGGGGGCGGGGGATCCTACGAGCAGTACTTC	CASSNGGGGSYEQYF